This T cell receptor beta chain came from a study of blood T cell repertoires in COVID-19. About the research overall: Acute and convalescent COVID-19 samples came from the United States, Italy and Spain. T cells, B-cell-depleted T cells, or PBMCs supplied cDNA or gDNA.

In the study's own analysis: Nucleated cell number was recorded as an estimate derived from reference gene primer amplification. Sequencing used immunoSEQ multiplex PCR; TCRdb keeps in-frame clones, though not all of them. The V and J calls and the clone size are those of that table, but D and trimming were determined from the DNA. Of roughly 49,000 clones listed, nearly 85% were seen once; the top ten hold over 15%. Germline V gives CDR1 GTSNPN, CDR2 SVGIG (reference sequence). V lost 1 base and J lost 1, with 16 bases in between. The CDR3 length is 16 residues. J is TRBJ1-1 and V is TRBV30; possibly TRBD1 for D (6 bases). The clonotype was recovered from a man aged 40-50 years with acute or convalescent COVID-19. Sequencing used peripheral blood. CDR3 DNA: TGTGCCTGGAGTGAGGGGGGGTGGGGCCCGAACACTGAAGCTTTCTTT. It translates to CAWSEGGWGPNTEAFF.